The 7 T cell receptor beta chains reported below all come from one sample, sequenced in a study of regulatory T cells in long-lasting Graves disease (dated by TCRdb to 2020 to 2022). The sample's time point label, in plain terms: newly diagnosed GD, antithyroid drugs for less than 3 months. For both TCR sequencing and RNA sequencing, RNA was extracted from PBMCs in TRIzol. Libraries were constructed by multiplex PCR. The sequencer listed for this sample is Illumina HiSeq 4000. TCR beta libraries were built with iRepertoire HTBI primers and Arm-PCR amplification of CDR3 regions. TCRdb applied fastp at Q25 and MiXCR to the public reads, then kept only in-frame beta chains. Each entry is one CDR3 protein sequence, shown with its most common DNA and genes. For this sample the table gives approximately 440,000 distinct CDR3 sequences, of which 15% to 20% were detected only once. Over 9% of the sample rests with the top ten.

A further study also used this sample, focusing on T cells in Graves' hyperthyroidism and ophthalmopathy.

Sequenced here: peripheral blood mononuclear cells (PBMCs), sampled at new diagnosis, from a patient treated with antithyroid drugs. The source of these receptors is a man aged 40-55 years with Graves disease. Donor details come from another sample of the same person, matched by shared clones.

This clonotype was counted ten times or more. The J gene is TRBJ2-7, the V gene TRBV27, with 8 bases fitting TRBD2. Germline loops: CDR1 MNHEY, CDR2 SMNVEV (reference sequence). CDR3 size: 13 residues. The trim removed 2 bases at V and 7 bases at J, leaving 4 bases unmatched. The CDR3 region has the DNA TGTGCCAGCAGTTTAAGGACTAGCAGTGAGCAGTACTTC. It specifies CASSLRTSSEQYF.

In its sample, this clonotype was seen many times. Here the CDR3 DNA reads TGTGCCAGCAGCCCACCCGGGACTAGCGGGACCCAGTACTTC. Encoded protein: CASSPPGTSGTQYF. This rearrangement joins TRBV3-1 to TRBJ2-5, with TRBD2 matching 11 bases. Looked up from germline, CDR1 is LGHDT and CDR2 is YNNKEL (reference sequence). This CDR3 has 14 amino acids. The V gene end was trimmed by 4 bases and the J gene end by 7 bases; junction bases not matched to a gene: 5.

The table lists this clonotype with many counts. The J gene is TRBJ1-1, the V gene TRBV2; D unresolved. The CDR3 consists of 13 residues. Deletions cut 2 bases from V and 1 base from J, with 5 bases between. Germline values: CDR1 SNHLY, CDR2 FYNNEI. The CDR3 DNA reads TGTGCCAGCAGTGAACAGCGGAACACTGAAGCTTTCTTT. Its translation is CASSEQRNTEAFF. The whole variable domain, remainder taken from reference TRBV2 and TRBJ1-1, is EPEVTQTPSHQVTQMGQEVILRCVPISNHLYFYWYRQILGQKVEFLVSFYNNEISEKSEIFDDQFSVERPDGSNFTLKIRSTKLEDSAMYFCASSEQRNTEAFFGQGTRLTVV.

This chain connects TRBV20-1 to TRBJ2-3; 12 nucleotides line up with TRBD2. Germline CDR1 reads DFQATT; CDR2 reads SNEGSKA (reference sequence). The junction had 5 bases not matched to a gene; V was cut back by 5 bases and J by 2 bases. The CDR3 consists of 15 residues. CDR3 DNA sequence: TGCAGTGCTCTGACTAGCGGGAGTTTCACAGATACGCAGTATTTT. Translated, it gives CSALTSGSFTDTQYF.

The chain combines TRBV7-2 with TRBJ2-1; D is perhaps TRBD2 (6 bases). This CDR3 is 15 amino acids long. Germline lookup yields CDR1 SGHTA and CDR2 FQGNSA. The ends were cut back, 4 bases at V and 4 bases at J, with 14 bases in the middle. The CDR3 nucleotides read TGTGCCAGCAGCTCCCAGACTAGGCGGTACAATGAGCAGTTCTTC. Translating gives CASSSQTRRYNEQFF.

The J gene is TRBJ2-1, the V gene TRBV5-1; D is possibly TRBD1 or TRBD2 (6 bases each). Germline lookup yields CDR1 SGHRS and CDR2 YFSETQ. The CDR3 totals 13 residues. V was pared by 4 bases and J by 5 bases, with 10 bases between. The CDR3 region is CASSAGHDNEQFF. CDR3 nucleotide sequence: TGCGCCAGCAGCGCGGGACACGACAATGAGCAGTTCTTC.

V usage is TRBV4-1 and J usage is TRBJ1-3; weak D call: TRBD1 (6 bases). Between the trimmed V and J ends, which lost 1 base and 3 bases, there was a span of 19 bases. From germline, CDR1 is MGHRA and CDR2 YSYEKL. This CDR3 is built from 18 residues. The chain's CDR3 is CASSQVPSPGANGNTIYF. The CDR3 region has the DNA TGCGCCAGCAGCCAAGTTCCAAGTCCGGGGGCGAATGGAAACACCATATATTTT.